This T cell receptor beta chain was sequenced for a study of regulatory and conventional T cells in RAG deficiency (TCRdb year 2017). Study-wide context: High-throughput TCR beta sequencing was used to compare the repertoire diversity and composition of Treg, conventional CD4+ and CD8+ T cells between RAG-deficient patients and healthy controls. Paper-wide results and their limitations: Some T-cell subset analyses were not done for some subjects. Shorter CDR3 lengths were found in all patient T-cell subsets, and >85% Treg-Tconv repertoire overlap at nucleotide and amino acid level was observed in Omenn syndrome patients. Compared with control T-cell subpopulations, RAG-deficient patients had much lower Shannon entropy and higher Simpson indices. In Omenn syndrome and CID/AS patients compared with controls, around 100-fold fewer unique TCR beta sequences were detected from Treg cells, versus around 10-fold fewer for other subsets. In Omenn syndrome patients, sorted CD25-high CD127-low cells may represent peripherally activated cells rather than bona fide Treg cells.

This clone was seen more than once but under ten times. Its antigen remains undetermined. No base qualities exist here, and no much larger clone lies one base off it. Taken from cysteine to phenylalanine, the CDR3 has 15 residues. The DNA shown is the 45-base CDR3, in frame from base 1. Via the germline V gene, CDR1 is ENHRY and CDR2 SYGVKD. Trimming leaves V shorter by 3 bases and J shorter by 8 bases, with the junction holding 9 bases beyond the gene matches. Library creation used the immunoSEQ multiplex PCR assay. Genomic DNA from the sorted T-cell subsets was used to amplify rearranged TCR beta chain products, which were then sequenced. As for the authors' bioinformatics: Shannon entropy and Simpson indices were used to measure how diverse the repertoire of productive TCR beta rearrangements was. To assess clonal expansion, the frequencies of the 100 most abundant productive TCR beta clonotypes were added up as a share of total reads. The TRB repertoires were evaluated with a self-reactivity index based on amino acid usage at CDR3beta positions 6 and 7. Two-way ANOVA was applied to the repertoire analyses, whereas Student t or Mann-Whitney tests were applied to the flow cytometric analyses. TCRdb holds this immuneACCESS table with in-frame rearrangements only. Some clones are missing; in checked studies, unresolved V genes explain under half, and the rest has no known cause. V and J calls and clone size follow that table, whereas D and trimming were derived from the DNA. Present in this sample are tens of thousands of clones, 85% to 95% of which were seen just once. Roughly 0.76% of the sample is in the top ten clones.

Conventional CD4+ T cells were purified from blood as CD25-low CD127-high cells before genomic DNA extraction. For repertoire analyses, the comparison group consisted of eight or nine healthy control donors. These same data were also listed under a study on regulatory T cells. The second paper states: For the multiplex PCR, 52 forward TRBV primers and 13 reverse TRBJ primers were used, and amplification bias was corrected with both assay-based and computational methods. In patients, repertoires had restricted unique TRB V-J pairs and skewed V and J gene usage, with regulatory T cells showing the most marked changes. The study compared T-cell receptor beta repertoires of sorted regulatory, conventional CD4+ and CD8+ T cells in CD3G-deficient patients with those in healthy controls. Ficoll density separation was used to isolate peripheral blood mononuclear cells. Rearranged TRB loci were amplified from genomic DNA by multiplex PCR within the immunoSEQ assay. Sequencing of the TRB amplicons was done on an Illumina HiSeq platform. Raw sequences were error-filtered and aligned to reference gene sequences by custom algorithms and were subsequently analyzed with the immunoSEQ online tools. Productive and nonproductive TRB rearrangement frequencies were evaluated among both unique and total sequences. For group comparisons, t tests, Mann-Whitney tests or two-way ANOVA were performed in Prism software.

The source of this sequence is a human donor in good health. The sequencing sample was made of CD4+ T cells sorted from blood. The chain is made from TRBV10-3 and TRBJ1-1, with 10 bases in between that match TRBD1. In nucleotide form, the sequence is TGTGCCATCAGTGAAAGAGGACAGGGGGTTGAGGAAGCTTTCTTT. The resulting protein is CAISERGQGVEEAFF.